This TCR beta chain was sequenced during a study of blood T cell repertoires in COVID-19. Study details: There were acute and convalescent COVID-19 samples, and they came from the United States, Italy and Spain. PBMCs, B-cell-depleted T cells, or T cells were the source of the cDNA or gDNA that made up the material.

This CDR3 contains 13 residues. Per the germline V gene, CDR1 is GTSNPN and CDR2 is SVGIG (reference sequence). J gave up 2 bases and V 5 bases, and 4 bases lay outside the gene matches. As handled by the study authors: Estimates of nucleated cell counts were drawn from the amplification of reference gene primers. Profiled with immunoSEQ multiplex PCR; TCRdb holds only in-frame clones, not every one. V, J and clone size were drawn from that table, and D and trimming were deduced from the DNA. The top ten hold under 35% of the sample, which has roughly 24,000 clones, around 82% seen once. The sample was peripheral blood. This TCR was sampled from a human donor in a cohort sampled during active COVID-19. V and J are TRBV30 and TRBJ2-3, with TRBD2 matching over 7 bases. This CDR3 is CAWGAGVTDTQYF. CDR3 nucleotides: TGTGCCTGGGGGGCGGGGGTCACAGATACGCAGTATTTT. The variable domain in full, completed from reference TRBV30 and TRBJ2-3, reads SQTIHQWPATLVQPVGSPLSLECTVEGTSNPNLYWYRQAAGRGLQLLFYSVGIGQISSEVPQNLSASRPQDRQFILSSKKLLLSDSGFYLCAWGAGVTDTQYFGPGTRLTVL.